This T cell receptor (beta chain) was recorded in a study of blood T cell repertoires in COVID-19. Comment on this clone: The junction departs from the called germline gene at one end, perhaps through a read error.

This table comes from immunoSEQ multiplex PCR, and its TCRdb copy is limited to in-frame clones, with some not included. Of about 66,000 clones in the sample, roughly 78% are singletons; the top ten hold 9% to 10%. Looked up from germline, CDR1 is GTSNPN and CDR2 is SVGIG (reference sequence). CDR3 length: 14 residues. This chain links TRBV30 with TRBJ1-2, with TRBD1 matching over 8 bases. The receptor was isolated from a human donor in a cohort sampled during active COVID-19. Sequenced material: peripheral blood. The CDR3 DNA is TGTGCATGGAGTACTATAGACAGGGGTGATGGCTACACCTTC. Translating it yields CAWSTIDRGDGYTF.